This T cell receptor beta chain came from a study of post-analysis software for immune sequencing data. Study results and limitations: Comparison of patients with controls showed about 5 TRBV segments more frequent in patients, TRBV5-6, TRBV5-1 and TRBV20-1 among them.

This CDR3 contains 11 residues. Germline CDR1 and CDR2: WSHSY and SAAADI. V lost 3 bases and J lost 10, with 7 bases in between. This clonotype was seen only a few times. Its antigen remains unidentified. Unique molecular identifiers tagged the TCR beta cDNA libraries. TCRdb ran MiXCR on the PCR reads and lists one entry per CDR3 protein. The sample has over 150,000 distinct CDR3 sequences, around 34% seen once. Sequenced material: blood, taken after autologous hematopoietic stem cell transplantation. This chain links TRBV10-2 with TRBJ2-1; D gene unclear. The origin of this receptor is a girl between 10 and 17 years old with multiple sclerosis. The CDR3: CASSEGREQFF. The CDR3 region has the DNA TGCGCCAGCAGTGAAGGTCGAGAGCAGTTCTTC.